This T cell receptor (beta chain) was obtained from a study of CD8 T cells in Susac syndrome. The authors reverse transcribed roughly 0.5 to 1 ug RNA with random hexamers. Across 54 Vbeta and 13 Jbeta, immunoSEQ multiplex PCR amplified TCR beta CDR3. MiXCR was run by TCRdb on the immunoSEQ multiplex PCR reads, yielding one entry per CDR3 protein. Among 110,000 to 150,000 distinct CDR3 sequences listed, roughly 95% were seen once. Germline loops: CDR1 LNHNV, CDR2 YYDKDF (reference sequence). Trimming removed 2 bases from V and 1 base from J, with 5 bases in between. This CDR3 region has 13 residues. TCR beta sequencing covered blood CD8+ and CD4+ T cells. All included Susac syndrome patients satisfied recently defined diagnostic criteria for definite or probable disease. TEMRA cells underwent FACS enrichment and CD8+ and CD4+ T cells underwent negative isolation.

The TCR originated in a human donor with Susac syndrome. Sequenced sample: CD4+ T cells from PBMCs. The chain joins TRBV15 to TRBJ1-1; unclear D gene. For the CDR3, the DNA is TGTGCCACCAGCAGATCCCCGAACACTGAAGCTTTCTTT. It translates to CATSRSPNTEAFF.